One sample yielded the 4 T cell receptor beta chains listed below, sequenced in a study of blood T cell repertoires in COVID-19. TCRdb keeps only in-frame clones here, not all; method: immunoSEQ multiplex PCR. The table records approximately 300,000 clones, roughly 90% of them present only once. The sample was peripheral blood. These receptors all stem from a young man who had recovered from COVID-19.

The chain carries TRBV6-5 and TRBJ2-1, with 7 bases identical to TRBD1. This CDR3 region has 15 residues. CDR1 is MNHEY and CDR2 is SVGAGI in the germline V gene. The trim removed 8 bases at V and 2 bases at J, leaving 9 bases unmatched. CDR3 loop: CASAKGTVPYNEQFF. The DNA for the CDR3 is TGTGCCAGCGCAAAGGGGACAGTGCCCTACAATGAGCAGTTCTTC.

The rearrangement links TRBV5-5 to TRBJ2-3, with a possible D match to TRBD1 (5 bases). V was pared by 3 bases and J by 3 bases, with 11 bases between. This CDR3 contains 14 residues. The germline V gene has CDR1 SGHKS and CDR2 YYEKEE (reference sequence). DNA of the CDR3: TGTGCCAGCAGCTCGAGTCAGGGAACAGATACGCAGTATTTT. This translates into CASSSSQGTDTQYF.

The chain's CDR3 is CASSQTGGSYNSPLHF. Written as DNA, the CDR3 is TGCGCCAGCAGTCAGACAGGGGGCTCCTATAATTCACCCCTCCACTTT. V and J are TRBV23-1 and TRBJ1-6; 9 nucleotides agree with TRBD1. TRBV23-1 is sorted into the ORF group, with uncertain function. J gave up 0 bases and V 3 bases, and 0 bases lay outside the gene matches. CDR3 length equals 16 residues.

This sequence joins TRBV11-2 and TRBJ2-1; 11 bases map to TRBD2. Germline-derived CDR1 and CDR2 are SGHAT and FQNNGV. There are 14 residues in the CDR3. V gave up 6 bases and J gave up 7 bases; unmatched junction bases: 5. CDR3 in DNA: TGTGCCAGCAGTTCCCGGACTAGCGGGAATGAGCAGTTCTTC. It yields the protein CASSSRTSGNEQFF.